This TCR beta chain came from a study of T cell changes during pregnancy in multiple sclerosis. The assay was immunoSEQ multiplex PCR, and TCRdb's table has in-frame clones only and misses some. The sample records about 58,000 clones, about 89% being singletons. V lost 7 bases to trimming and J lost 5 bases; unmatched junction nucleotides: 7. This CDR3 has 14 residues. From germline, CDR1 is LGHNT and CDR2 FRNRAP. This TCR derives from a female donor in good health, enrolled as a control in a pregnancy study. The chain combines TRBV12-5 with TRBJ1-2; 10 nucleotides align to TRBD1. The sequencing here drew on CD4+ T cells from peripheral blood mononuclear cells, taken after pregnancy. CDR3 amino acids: CASAPGQGRYGYTF. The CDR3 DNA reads TGTGCTAGTGCCCCGGGACAGGGGAGGTATGGCTACACCTTC.